The 17 T cell receptor beta chains presented below share a single source sample, sequenced in a study of regulatory T cells. The primer mix had 52 TRBV and 13 TRBJ primers. Clones were sequenced by immunoSEQ multiplex PCR, and TCRdb holds only the in-frame ones, with some missing. The sample yields approximately 15,000 clones, 92% seen once. What was sequenced was CD8+ T cells sorted from blood. The receptors come from a person aged 18 to 30 with CD3G deficiency.

This chain links TRBV9 with TRBJ1-2, with 10 bases aligning to TRBD1. Losses at the gene ends were 3 bases for V and 5 bases for J; bases not matched to a gene: 4. The CDR3 covers 14 residues. Per germline, CDR1 SGDLS and CDR2 YYNGEE. CDR3 sequence: CASSATGGAYGYTF. CDR3 coding DNA: TGTGCCAGCAGCGCGACAGGGGGCGCTTATGGCTACACCTTC.

The J gene is TRBJ2-1, the V gene TRBV9; 8 nucleotides agree with TRBD2. Per germline, CDR1 SGDLS and CDR2 YYNGEE. Trimming took 4 bases from V and 0 from J; bases not matched to a gene: 9. The CDR3 is 17 residues long. DNA for the CDR3: TGTGCCAGCAGCCCCACGGGAGGGGTAAGCTCCTACAATGAGCAGTTCTTC. Translating it yields CASSPTGGVSSYNEQFF. Combining the CDR3 with reference TRBV9 and TRBJ2-1 gives the whole variable domain DSGVTQTPKHLITATGQRVTLRCSPRSGDLSVYWYQQSLDQGLQFLIQYYNGEERAKGNILERFSAQQFPDLHSELNLSSLELGDSALYFCASSPTGGVSSYNEQFFGPGTRLTVL.

This chain joins TRBV7-9 and TRBJ2-7; 7 bases agree with TRBD2. This CDR3 region has 12 residues. The V and J ends lost 5 bases and 6 bases, in that order; junction bases with no gene match: 4. Germline values: CDR1 SEHNR, CDR2 FQNEAQ (reference sequence). The CDR3 bases are TGTGCCAGCAGCCTTGGGGGGGGCGAGCAGTACTTC. This encodes CASSLGGGEQYF.

The gene calls are TRBV25-1 and TRBJ2-1; weak D call: TRBD2 (7 bases). The CDR3 length is 14 residues. From germline, CDR1 is MGHDK and CDR2 SYGVNS. The V end was cut by 2 bases, the J end by 4 bases, with 9 bases between. Written as DNA, the CDR3 is TGTGCCAGCAGTGAAGGGAGGGGGTACAATGAGCAGTTCTTC. Its protein is CASSEGRGYNEQFF.

The rearrangement links TRBV6-6 to TRBJ1-1; D is unclear. V dropped 0 bases and J dropped 4 bases, with 12 bases sitting between them. The CDR3 is made up of 15 amino acids. Germline CDR1 reads MNHNY; CDR2 reads SVGAGI (reference sequence). The CDR3 loop reads CASSYSRNKGTEAFF. The CDR3 DNA reads as TGTGCCAGCAGTTACTCGAGAAACAAGGGCACTGAAGCTTTCTTT.

This rearrangement joins TRBV5-1 to TRBJ1-1, with 7 bases identical to TRBD1. CDR3 size: 14 residues. Germline V gene sequence: CDR1 SGHRS, CDR2 YFSETQ. The ends lost 1 base at V and 2 bases at J; junction bases unmatched: 2. CDR3 protein: CASSLTGVNTEAFF. CDR3 in DNA: TGCGCCAGCAGCTTGACAGGGGTTAACACTGAAGCTTTCTTT.

The J gene is TRBJ2-7, the V gene TRBV5-5; D unresolved. Deletions cut 7 bases from V and 2 bases from J, with 4 bases between. Germline V CDR1 and CDR2: SGHKS, YYEKEE (reference sequence). The CDR3 runs 10 residues. The CDR3 loop reads CASGPYEQYF. The CDR3 DNA follows: TGTGCCAGCGGCCCCTACGAGCAGTACTTC.

This chain uses TRBV29-1 with TRBJ1-1, with a possible D match to TRBD1 (6 bases). Deletions cut 3 bases from V and 4 bases from J, with 9 bases between. Germline CDR1 and CDR2: SQVTM and ANQGSEA. This CDR3 contains 12 residues. DNA of the CDR3: TGCAGCGTTGAGTTAGGGGGCACTGAAGCTTTCTTT. Translating it yields CSVELGGTEAFF.

This chain links TRBV6-6 with TRBJ2-3; D is possibly TRBD1 or TRBD2 (7 bases each). The CDR3 runs 14 residues. Trimming stripped 7 bases from V and 3 bases from J, with 14 bases between. Germline CDR1 is MNHNY and CDR2 is SVGAGI (reference sequence). The CDR3 coding sequence is TGTGCCAGCACGTCAGGGGGGGGAACAGATACGCAGTATTTT. Its translation: CASTSGGGTDTQYF.

The V gene is TRBV28, the J gene TRBJ1-5, with D unclear. Germline-derived CDR1 and CDR2 are MDHEN and SYDVKM. The CDR3 covers 13 residues. The ends were cut back, 3 bases at V and 7 bases at J, with 10 bases in the middle. CDR3 amino acids: CASSLDPRQPQHF. CDR3 nucleotide sequence: TGTGCCAGCAGTTTGGACCCCCGACAGCCCCAGCATTTT. Drawing the rest from reference TRBV28 and TRBJ1-5, the complete variable domain is DVKVTQSSRYLVKRTGEKVFLECVQDMDHENMFWYRQDPGLGLRLIYFSYDVKMKEKGDIPEGYSVSREKKERFSLILESASTNQTSMYLCASSLDPRQPQHFGDGTRLSIL.

This rearrangement joins TRBV9 to TRBJ1-1; D call uncertain. Looked up from germline, CDR1 is SGDLS and CDR2 is YYNGEE. The CDR3 sequence is 13 residues long. The V end was cut by 4 bases, the J end by 0 bases, with 7 bases between. The CDR3 loop is CASSIGVNTEAFF. The CDR3, as DNA: TGTGCCAGCAGCATCGGGGTGAACACTGAAGCTTTCTTT.

The gene calls are TRBV9 and TRBJ1-1; weak D call: TRBD1 (6 bases). V lost 4 bases and J 6 bases, leaving 19 bases between the germline ends. The CDR3 length is 15 residues. Germline-derived CDR1 and CDR2 are SGDLS and YYNGEE. The CDR3 coding sequence is TGTGCCAGCAGCCCCGGGGGGGCCGCCAATGCTGAAGCTTTCTTT. It translates to CASSPGGAANAEAFF.

The chain uses TRBV19 and TRBJ2-7; 8 bases are a match to TRBD2. The V segment lost 7 bases and the J segment 4 bases; nucleotides outside the gene matches: 9. Per the germline V gene, CDR1 is LNHDA and CDR2 is SQIVND (reference sequence). This CDR3 spans 14 amino acids. The CDR3 DNA reads TGTGCCAGTACCCCCGGGAGCGGGGGTTACGAGCAGTACTTC. Its translation: CASTPGSGGYEQYF.

This clone was detected only once. The CDR3 region is CAAQGTSGYNEQFF. The CDR3 DNA reads TGCGCCGCCCAGGGTACTAGCGGATACAATGAGCAGTTCTTC. The chain employs TRBV10-2 and TRBJ2-1, with 8 positions matching TRBD2. Germline V CDR1 and CDR2: WSHSY, SAAADI. The CDR3 has 14 amino acids. Trimming took 11 bases from V and 4 from J; bases not matched to a gene: 10.

This chain uses TRBV9 with TRBJ2-7; the D gene is possibly TRBD1 (6 bases). This CDR3 contains 13 residues. V shed 0 bases and J shed 7 bases, with 11 bases lying between them. CDR1 and CDR2 (germline): SGDLS, YYNGEE. CDR3 coding DNA: TGTGCCAGCAGCGTAGGTAGGGGGAGTGAGCAGTACTTC. Translation gives CASSVGRGSEQYF.

This chain joins TRBV7-8 and TRBJ2-1; 8 nucleotides line up with TRBD2. After removal of 2 bases from V and 4 bases from J, the junction contained 7 bases not matched to a gene. CDR3 length equals 16 residues. Looked up from germline, CDR1 is SGHVS and CDR2 is FQNEAQ. CDR3 coding DNA: TGTGCCAGCAGCTTAAGGGGTACTAGCGGATACAATGAGCAGTTCTTC. Translated, it gives CASSLRGTSGYNEQFF.

This clone was counted between two and nine times. The chain employs TRBV4-3 and TRBJ2-7; D gene ambiguous. Germline CDR1 reads LGHNA; CDR2 reads YSLEER. The CDR3 contains 15 residues. The V end was cut by 1 base, the J end by 0 bases, with 10 bases between. The CDR3: CASSQAAESSYEQYF. CDR3 bases: TGCGCCAGCAGCCAAGCGGCAGAAAGCTCCTACGAGCAGTACTTC.